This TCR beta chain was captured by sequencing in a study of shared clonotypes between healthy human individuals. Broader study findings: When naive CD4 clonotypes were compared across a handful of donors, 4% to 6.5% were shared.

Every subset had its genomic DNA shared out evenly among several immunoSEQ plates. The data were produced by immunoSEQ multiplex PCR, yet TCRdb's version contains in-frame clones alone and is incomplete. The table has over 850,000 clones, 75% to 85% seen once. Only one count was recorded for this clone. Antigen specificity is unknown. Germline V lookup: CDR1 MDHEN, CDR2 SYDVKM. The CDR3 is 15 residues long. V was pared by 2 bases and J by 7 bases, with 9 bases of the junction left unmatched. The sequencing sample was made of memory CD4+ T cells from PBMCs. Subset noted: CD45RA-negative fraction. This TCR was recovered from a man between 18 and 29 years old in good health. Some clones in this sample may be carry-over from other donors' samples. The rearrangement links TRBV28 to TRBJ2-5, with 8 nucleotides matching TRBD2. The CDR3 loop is CASSLIRGGEVTQYF. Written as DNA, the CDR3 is TGTGCCAGCAGTTTAATTCGGGGGGGAGAGGTGACCCAGTACTTC.